A selection of T cell receptor beta chains follows, all from one sample in a study of PD-L1 blockade in urothelial cancer. Data came from immunoSEQ multiplex PCR; TCRdb stores just in-frame clones and leaves some out. The sample consists of about 84,000 clones, roughly 87% of them appearing once. The sample was PBMCs, taken around atezolizumab (anti-PD-L1) treatment. The receptors originated from a man between 65 and 80 years old with urothelial cancer. CDR3s include the opening cysteine and the closing phenylalanine or tryptophan. D genes are given only for firm matches. Size tells how often a clone was seen (once, few, many) or the class of an expanded clone, and some rows leave it out.

TRBV13	14	TRBJ2-7	.	.	CASSLGQVHPEQYF	TGTGCCAGCAGCTTAGGCCAGGTCCATCCCGAGCAGTACTTC
TRBV29-1	11	TRBJ1-1	.	.	CSVHTNTEAFF	TGCAGCGTTCATACAAATACTGAAGCTTTCTTT
TRBV4-2	15	TRBJ1-1	TRBD1	.	CASSQDGTGDTEAFF	TGTGCCAGCAGCCAAGATGGGACAGGGGACACTGAAGCTTTCTTT
TRBV5-1	15	TRBJ1-4	.	few	CASSFAGAEGEKLFF	TGCGCCAGCAGTTTTGCAGGGGCCGAGGGAGAAAAACTGTTTTTT
TRBV9	15	TRBJ2-3	.	.	CASSVERFFADTQYF	TGTGCCAGCAGCGTAGAACGGTTTTTCGCAGATACGCAGTATTTT
TRBV27	15	TRBJ2-5	TRBD1	.	CASSSHDRDQETQYF	TGTGCCAGCAGTTCCCATGACAGGGACCAAGAGACCCAGTACTTC
TRBV7-6	13	TRBJ1-1	.	few	CASSPTRGGEAFF	TGTGCCAGCAGCCCGACCCGCGGTGGTGAAGCTTTCTTT
TRBV18	16	TRBJ2-2	TRBD2	.	CASSQSSGRGTGELFF	TGTGCCAGCTCACAGAGCAGCGGGAGGGGCACCGGGGAGCTGTTTTTT
TRBV9	15	TRBJ2-7	TRBD1	.	CASSLLGDRDGEQYF	TGTGCCAGCAGCCTATTGGGGGACAGGGATGGCGAGCAGTACTTC
TRBV19	15	TRBJ2-7	TRBD1	few	CASSIGDRDTYEQYF	TGTGCCAGTAGTATAGGGGACAGGGACACCTACGAGCAGTACTTC
TRBV5-4	16	TRBJ2-1	TRBD1	.	CASSFVGQGGYNEQFF	TGTGCCAGCAGCTTCGTAGGACAGGGAGGCTACAATGAGCAGTTCTTC
TRBV2	14	TRBJ2-7	.	.	CASSEAAVSYEQYF	TGTGCCAGCAGTGAAGCGGCGGTCTCCTACGAGCAGTACTTC
TRBV5-1	12	TRBJ2-5	.	few	CASSLRRETQYF	TGCGCCAGCAGCTTGAGGCGGGAGACCCAGTACTTC
TRBV6-5	14	TRBJ1-2	TRBD1	.	CASRIAGGVGGYTF	TGTGCCAGCAGGATCGCAGGGGGCGTAGGTGGCTACACCTTC
TRBV19	17	TRBJ2-3	TRBD2	.	CASSIGLAGGLTDTQYF	TGTGCCAGTAGTATAGGCCTAGCGGGGGGCCTCACAGATACGCAGTATTTT
TRBV10-3	14	TRBJ2-7	TRBD1	.	CAISDGQASYEQYF	TGTGCCATCAGTGACGGACAGGCTTCCTACGAGCAGTACTTC
TRBV9	12	TRBJ2-1	.	.	CASSPAGIVLFF	TGTGCCAGCAGCCCCGCGGGTATAGTGCTGTTCTTC
TRBV11-2	12	TRBJ2-3	.	.	CASSWPSDTQYF	TGTGCCAGCAGCTGGCCCTCAGATACGCAGTATTTT
TRBV6-5	15	TRBJ1-3	.	.	CASSLVGGGGNTIYF	TGTGCCAGCAGCCTGGTGGGGGGAGGTGGAAACACCATATATTTT
TRBV30	12	TRBJ1-1	.	.	CAWSVLGTEAFF	TGTGCCTGGAGTGTACTAGGAACTGAAGCTTTCTTT
TRBV6-5	15	TRBJ2-1	TRBD2	.	CASSLAGDSYNEQFF	TGTGCCAGCAGCCTAGCGGGAGACTCCTACAATGAGCAGTTCTTC
TRBV19	16	TRBJ2-2	TRBD2	.	CASGNGAGGDTGELFF	TGTGCCAGTGGTAATGGGGCGGGAGGAGATACCGGGGAGCTGTTTTTT
TRBV5-1	18	TRBJ2-3	TRBD2	.	CASSPGLAGGLSTDTQYF	TGCGCCAGCAGCCCTGGACTAGCGGGAGGGCTCAGCACAGATACGCAGTATTTT
TRBV4-1	13	TRBJ2-3	.	.	CASSQFGTDTQYF	TGCGCCAGCAGCCAATTCGGGACAGATACGCAGTATTTT
TRBV7-2	14	TRBJ1-1	TRBD1	.	CASSSGQVNTEAFF	TGTGCCAGCAGCTCGGGACAGGTGAACACTGAAGCTTTCTTT
TRBV7-8	12	TRBJ2-1	.	once	CASSLHTNEQFF	TGTGCCAGCAGCTTACACACCAATGAGCAGTTCTTC
TRBV29-1	14	TRBJ2-1	TRBD2	.	CSVATSGIVNEQFF	TGCAGCGTCGCCACTAGCGGGATTGTCAATGAGCAGTTCTTC
TRBV9	15	TRBJ2-5	TRBD1	few	CASSVGKGQQETQYF	TGTGCCAGCAGCGTAGGAAAGGGACAGCAAGAGACCCAGTACTTC
TRBV30	14	TRBJ2-7	TRBD2	.	CAWSVGGRLVEQYF	TGTGCCTGGAGTGTTGGCGGGAGGCTTGTCGAGCAGTACTTC
TRBV30	11	TRBJ2-1	.	once	CAWSSVDEQFF	TGTGCCTGGAGTTCTGTCGATGAGCAGTTCTTC
TRBV19	15	TRBJ2-3	TRBD2	.	CASSISSGSTDTQYF	TGTGCCAGTAGCATCTCTAGCGGGAGCACAGATACGCAGTATTTT
TRBV6-1	14	TRBJ2-7	TRBD1	.	CASRRTGDAYEQYF	TGTGCCAGCAGGCGGACAGGGGACGCCTACGAGCAGTACTTC
TRBV2	15	TRBJ2-2	.	.	CASSEKVSVGGELFF	TGTGCCAGCAGTGAAAAAGTCAGCGTGGGCGGGGAGCTGTTTTTT
TRBV19	16	TRBJ1-5	TRBD1	.	CASSPRTGDSNQPQHF	TGTGCCAGTAGTCCCCGGACAGGGGATAGCAATCAGCCCCAGCATTTT
TRBV6-5	13	TRBJ1-1	.	once	CASSYMQGTEAFF	TGTGCCAGCAGTTACATGCAGGGCACTGAAGCTTTCTTT
TRBV6-1	15	TRBJ1-1	.	.	CASRTRQQMNTEAFF	TGTGCCAGCAGGACTCGACAGCAAATGAACACTGAAGCTTTCTTT
TRBV19	14	TRBJ1-2	TRBD1	.	CASSTRQGDYGYTF	TGTGCCAGTAGTACTAGACAGGGTGACTATGGCTACACCTTC
TRBV6-1	15	TRBJ2-1	TRBD1	.	CASTSTGLGLTEQFF	TGTGCCAGCACCTCGACAGGGCTGGGATTAACTGAGCAGTTCTTC
TRBV7-9	16	TRBJ2-5	TRBD1	once	CASSSRGQGAAETQYF	TGTGCCAGCAGCTCCCGTGGACAGGGGGCGGCGGAGACCCAGTACTTC
TRBV12-5	16	TRBJ2-1	TRBD2	.	CASAPSGLAGYNEQFF	TGTGCTAGTGCCCCATCCGGCCTAGCGGGCTACAATGAGCAGTTCTTC